The 30 T cell receptor beta chains in this list originate from one sample, sequenced in a study of T cell repertoires in cytomegalovirus infection (dated by TCRdb to the late 2010s). Sequencer: Illumina HiSeq 1500. TCRdb took the public reads, trimmed them with fastp at Q25, ran MiXCR for clone calling and kept in-frame beta chains. Identical CDR3 protein sequences are pooled into one entry, listed with their most common genes and DNA. Present in this sample are almost 300,000 distinct CDR3 sequences, 9.6% of which were seen just once. Of the sample, approximately 2.4% falls within the top ten clones. Material for sequencing was PBMCs. The receptors stem from a human donor in good health (CMV status not recorded). Some clones in this sample may be carry-over from other donors' samples.

In this sample, this clonotype turned up many times. The V and J genes are TRBV7-2 and TRBJ2-1; D may be TRBD2 (5 bases). Germline loops: CDR1 SGHTA, CDR2 FQGNSA. V was clipped by 7 bases and J by 5 bases, with 9 bases between them. The CDR3 is 12 residues long. CDR3 protein: CASILGDNEQFF. The DNA for the CDR3 is TGTGCCAGCATCTTGGGAGACAATGAGCAGTTCTTC.

This clonotype was observed at least ten times. The rearrangement links TRBV7-2 to TRBJ2-7, with D possibly matching TRBD1 (5 bases). Per germline, CDR1 SGHTA and CDR2 FQGNSA. V gave up 1 base and J gave up 0 bases, with 7 bases separating them. CDR3 length: 14 amino acids. The CDR3 region has the DNA TGTGCCAGCAGCTTAGAACAGGCCTCCTACGAGCAGTACTTC. Amino acid sequence: CASSLEQASYEQYF.

The chain joins TRBV25-1 to TRBJ2-1; weak D call: TRBD2 (6 bases). CDR3 length: 15 amino acids. CDR1 MGHDK and CDR2 SYGVNS come from the germline V gene. Trimming removed 5 bases at V and 6 bases at J, with 17 bases between. The CDR3 spells CASSSPAGQSNEQFF. CDR3 sequence (DNA): TGTGCCAGCAGTTCCCCTGCGGGGCAATCCAATGAGCAGTTCTTC.

This clonotype occurred many times. The V and J genes are TRBV7-9 and TRBJ2-3; 7 bases match TRBD2. The CDR3 loop spans 16 amino acids. Germline CDR1 and CDR2: SEHNR and FQNEAQ (reference sequence). The ends lost 1 base at V and 3 bases at J; junction bases unmatched: 7. CDR3 DNA: TGTGCCAGCAGCTTAGATGGGGGGGTTGCGACAGATACGCAGTATTTT. Translated: CASSLDGGVATDTQYF. Full variable domain (remainder filled in from reference TRBV7-9 and TRBJ2-3): DTGVSQNPRHKITKRGQNVTFRCDPISEHNRLYWYRQTLGQGPEFLTYFQNEAQLEKSRLLSDRFSAERPKGSFSTLEIQRTEQGDSAMYLCASSLDGGVATDTQYFGPGTRLTVL.

V and J are TRBV5-1 and TRBJ2-1; D is unresolved. Germline V gene sequence: CDR1 SGHRS, CDR2 YFSETQ. The CDR3 runs to 15 residues. V was pared by 5 bases and J by 5 bases, with 17 bases between. CDR3 amino acids: CASRPDPGQNNEQFF. The CDR3 bases are TGCGCCAGCAGACCGGACCCCGGGCAGAACAATGAGCAGTTCTTC.

In DNA, the CDR3 is TGTGCCAGCAGTCATCGGGTCAAGCTAGACTATGGCTACACCTTC. Translating it yields CASSHRVKLDYGYTF. The genes are TRBV14 and TRBJ1-2; the D is unclear. CDR1 is SGHDN, CDR2 FVKESK, per germline. V lost 6 bases and J 3 bases, leaving 17 bases between the germline ends. The CDR3 runs to 15 residues.

This clonotype was counted ten times or more. V usage is TRBV6-4 and J usage is TRBJ1-2; D is uncertain. Trimming cost V 2 bases and J 8 bases, with 15 bases left between them. CDR3 length: 14 amino acids. Germline assignment: CDR1 MRHNA and CDR2 SNTAGT. CDR3 nucleotide sequence: TGTGCCAGCAGTGACGCCCGGGTCACTTTCGGCTACACCTTC. Translated: CASSDARVTFGYTF.

This clonotype was detected ten times or more. This chain links TRBV20-1 with TRBJ2-1; no definite D call. The germline V gene encodes CDR1 DFQATT and CDR2 SNEGSKA (reference sequence). This CDR3 has 11 residues. Trimming took off 6 bases at V and 6 bases at J, with 9 bases between the two ends. CDR3 DNA: TGCAGTGCCCTGAACACCAATGAGCAGTTCTTC. Translating gives CSALNTNEQFF.

This clonotype was detected only a few times. The chain carries TRBV20-1 and TRBJ2-3, with 7 bases lining up with TRBD1. This CDR3 is built from 15 residues. The ends lost 7 bases at V and 2 bases at J; junction bases unmatched: 12. Germline lookup yields CDR1 DFQATT and CDR2 SNEGSKA (reference sequence). Written as DNA, the CDR3 is TGCAGTGAAACGAAGGGGGCGCGGGCCACAGATACGCAGTATTTT. It translates to CSETKGARATDTQYF.

In this sample, this clonotype turned up many times. J is TRBJ2-1 and V is TRBV4-3, with 10 bases that match TRBD1. The CDR3 has 15 amino acids. Germline values: CDR1 LGHNA, CDR2 YSLEER. The junction had 6 bases not matched to a gene; V was cut back by 2 bases and J by 8 bases. CDR3 sequence (DNA): TGCGCCAGCAGCCAATGGTCTGGACAGGGGGATGAGCAGTTCTTC. Protein product: CASSQWSGQGDEQFF.

The chain is built from TRBV5-1 and TRBJ2-7; TRBD1 agrees at 7 bases. Germline V gene sequence: CDR1 SGHRS, CDR2 YFSETQ. The CDR3 contains 16 residues. Trimming removed 4 bases from V and 0 bases from J; junction bases left unmatched: 10. CDR3 in DNA: TGCGCCAGCAGCCCTCAGGGGGACAAGAGCTCCTACGAGCAGTACTTC. Translation gives CASSPQGDKSSYEQYF. Filled out from reference TRBV5-1 and TRBJ2-7, the complete variable domain reads KAGVTQTPRYLIKTRGQQVTLSCSPISGHRSVSWYQQTPGQGLQFLFEYFSETQRNKGNFPGRFSGRQFSNSRSEMNVSTLELGDSALYLCASSPQGDKSSYEQYFGPGTRLTVT.

In its sample, this clonotype was seen many times. In DNA form, the CDR3 reads TGTGCCAGCAGTTTGGGGACAGGGGGCATGGACACTGAAGCTTTCTTT. Amino acid sequence: CASSLGTGGMDTEAFF. The V gene is TRBV12-3 or TRBV12-4, the J gene TRBJ1-1, with 12 bases aligning to TRBD1. Trimming removed 3 bases from V and 3 bases from J; junction bases left unmatched: 5. The CDR3 has 16 amino acids.

This clonotype was counted ten times or more. The rearrangement joins TRBV7-9 to TRBJ1-1; no reliable D call. The CDR3 is 13 residues long. The V gene lost 4 bases and the J gene lost 2 bases, with 8 bases spanning the gap. Germline CDR1 is SEHNR and CDR2 is FQNEAQ (reference sequence). This CDR3 reads CASSSDFNTEAFF. CDR3 DNA sequence: TGTGCCAGCAGCTCCGACTTCAACACTGAAGCTTTCTTT.

This clonotype has at least ten counts. The chain employs TRBV6-2 or TRBV6-3 and TRBJ2-2; TRBD1 is a possible D gene (6 bases). Germline V gene data show CDR1 as MNHEY and CDR2 as SVGEGT. The length of the CDR3 is 14 residues. The CDR3 DNA sequence: TGTGCAGGGGGTAAGGTCTCGAACACCGGGGAGCTGTTTTTT. Protein sequence: CAGGKVSNTGELFF.

The chain combines TRBV29-1 with TRBJ2-1, with D tentatively TRBD1 or TRBD2 (5 bases each). V lost 5 bases, J lost 2 bases, and 13 bases lay in between. Germline V lookup: CDR1 SQVTM, CDR2 ANQGSEA. The CDR3 spans 14 residues. CDR3 DNA sequence: TGCAGCGTTTGGGGCGCGGGTACCTACAATGAGCAGTTCTTC. Residues: CSVWGAGTYNEQFF.

This clonotype has at least ten counts. The chain recombines TRBV7-6 with TRBJ1-1; 7 positions match TRBD1. Germline CDR1 is SGHVS and CDR2 is FNYEAQ. Trimming took 1 base from V and 1 from J; bases not matched to a gene: 9. The length of the CDR3 is 17 residues. The CDR3 here is CASSLVGQGVTNTEAFF. The CDR3, as DNA: TGTGCCAGCAGCTTAGTCGGGCAGGGGGTAACGAACACTGAAGCTTTCTTT.

The rearrangement uses TRBV4-2 and TRBJ2-1, with 9 bases matching TRBD2. Germline CDR1 and CDR2: LGHNA and YNFKEQ. The CDR3 runs 15 residues. V shed 1 base, J shed 4 bases, and the junction held 2 bases outside the gene matches. The CDR3 DNA reads as TGTGCCAGCAGCCAAGGAGCGGGGGGATACAATGAGCAGTTCTTC. Protein product: CASSQGAGGYNEQFF.

The genes are TRBV6-2 or TRBV6-3 and TRBJ1-1, with 10 bases that match TRBD1. The V and J ends lost 6 bases and 3 bases, in that order; junction bases with no gene match: 10. CDR1 MNHEY and CDR2 SVGEGT come from the germline V gene. The CDR3 consists of 16 residues. The CDR3 region is CASRTGTGARDTEAFF. The CDR3 coding sequence is TGTGCCAGCAGGACCGGGACAGGGGCCAGGGACACTGAAGCTTTCTTT.

This clonotype was seen many times. V gene TRBV15 combines with J gene TRBJ1-2; no clear D gene. CDR1 is LNHNV and CDR2 is YYDKDF in the germline V gene (reference sequence). Between the trimmed V and J ends, which lost 0 bases and 2 bases, there was a span of 7 bases. CDR3 length: 14 residues. CDR3 bases: TGTGCCACCAGCAGAGATCGGGGAAACTATGGCTACACCTTC. This codes for CATSRDRGNYGYTF. Complete variable domain (other parts from reference TRBV15 and TRBJ1-2): DAMVIQNPRYQVTQFGKPVTLSCSQTLNHNVMYWYQQKSSQAPKLLFHYYDKDFNNEADTPDNFQSRRPNTSFCFLDIRSPGLGDTAMYLCATSRDRGNYGYTFGSGTRLTVV.

This clonotype was seen repeatedly, ten times or more. The V gene is TRBV24-1, the J gene TRBJ2-1; tentative D call: TRBD1 (6 bases). The CDR3 sequence is 12 residues long. CDR1 is KGHDR and CDR2 is SFDVKD in the germline V gene. V was clipped by 3 bases and J by 11 bases, with 10 bases between them. The CDR3 spells CATSDIQGKQFF. The CDR3 nucleotides read TGTGCCACCAGTGATATTCAGGGGAAGCAGTTCTTC.

This clonotype was detected many times. The chain couples TRBV18 to TRBJ1-5, with D uncertain. The V and J ends lost 2 bases and 2 bases respectively, with 10 bases between them. This CDR3 spans 15 amino acids. The germline V gene has CDR1 KGHSH and CDR2 LQKENI. The DNA of the CDR3 is TGTGCCAGCTCACCAAGTCAGGACCGCAATCAGCCCCAGCATTTT. Translating it yields CASSPSQDRNQPQHF.

This clonotype showed up many times. This rearrangement joins TRBV12-3 or TRBV12-4 to TRBJ1-5, with D possibly matching TRBD1 (5 bases). Trimming left V 1 base short and J 7 bases short, with 11 bases between. The CDR3 has 14 residues. The CDR3 bases are TGTGCCAGCAGTTTAGGAGGGGCCAGGCAGCCCCAGCATTTT. Translated, it gives CASSLGGARQPQHF.

This clonotype was seen ten or more times. This chain joins TRBV7-9 and TRBJ2-1; D is tentatively TRBD1 or TRBD2 (5 bases each). Germline V gives CDR1 SEHNR, CDR2 FQNEAQ (reference sequence). V gave up 8 bases and J gave up 11 bases, with 16 bases separating them. This CDR3 is built from 12 residues. The CDR3 reads CASRGGGFKQFF. The CDR3, as DNA: TGTGCCAGCCGTGGGGGTGGGTTCAAGCAGTTCTTC.

In its sample, this clonotype was seen many times. The chain is built from TRBV7-6 and TRBJ2-2, with 9 bases fitting TRBD2. With 2 bases clipped from V and 4 bases from J, the junction kept 5 bases outside the gene matches. This CDR3 comprises 16 residues. CDR1 is SGHVS, CDR2 FNYEAQ, per germline. CDR3 sequence reads: CASSLMRGGLTGELFF. CDR3 DNA: TGTGCCAGCAGCTTAATGCGGGGGGGCCTCACCGGGGAGCTGTTTTTT.

The chain links TRBV20-1 to TRBJ2-7; no clear D. Germline V gene lookup returns CDR1 DFQATT and CDR2 SNEGSKA (reference sequence). This CDR3 comprises 13 residues. V shed 7 bases and J shed 0 bases, with 13 bases lying between them. CDR3 bases: TGCAGTGGTCAGTTGTCAACCTCCTACGAGCAGTACTTC. The encoded protein is CSGQLSTSYEQYF.

This clonotype was counted many times. The CDR3 spells CASSPGTGARDEQFF. The CDR3 DNA reads TGTGCCAGCAGCCCCGGGACAGGGGCCCGTGATGAGCAGTTCTTC. This sequence joins TRBV12-3 or TRBV12-4 and TRBJ2-1; TRBD1 agrees at 10 bases. This CDR3 region has 15 residues. V shed 6 bases and J 8 bases; nucleotides not matched to a gene: 10.

V and J are TRBV4-2 and TRBJ1-1; D ambiguous. Germline CDR1 LGHNA, CDR2 YNFKEQ. The CDR3 length is 13 residues. Trimming took off 2 bases at V and 8 bases at J, with 12 bases between the two ends. CDR3 in DNA: TGTGCCAGCAGCCAAACAGTTGCCGTAGAAGCTTTCTTT. It codes for CASSQTVAVEAFF.

This clonotype was recorded many times. The chain combines TRBV11-3 with TRBJ2-1, with 15 bases aligning to TRBD2. The CDR3 length is 17 residues. Germline V gene lookup returns CDR1 SGHNT and CDR2 YENEEA. With V trimmed by 5 bases and J by 8 bases, 10 bases remained unmatched. The chain's CDR3 is CASSGLGTSGGSDEQFF. The CDR3 DNA is TGTGCCAGCAGCGGCCTCGGGACTAGCGGGGGGAGCGATGAGCAGTTCTTC.

At least ten counts were recorded for this clonotype. The V call is TRBV5-4, the J call TRBJ1-1; weak D call: TRBD1 (6 bases). Trimming removed 5 bases at V and 5 bases at J, with 16 bases between. The CDR3 is 14 residues long. Per germline, CDR1 SGHNT and CDR2 YYREEE (reference sequence). CDR3 DNA sequence: TGTGCCAGCAGTTCCGGGACAAAGGAGACTGAAGCTTTCTTT. Protein product: CASSSGTKETEAFF.

In this sample, this clonotype turned up many times. V and J are TRBV7-2 and TRBJ2-7, with D perhaps TRBD2 (7 bases). Trimming shortened V by 0 bases and J by 5 bases, and 11 bases separated the two germline ends. The CDR3 consists of 14 residues. Germline V gene data show CDR1 as SGHTA and CDR2 as FQGNSA. CDR3 sequence: CASSLAGGLNEQYF. CDR3 DNA: TGTGCCAGCAGCTTAGCGGGGGGGCTCAACGAGCAGTACTTC.